The T cell receptor (beta chain) under discussion was sequenced for a study of identical twins. From the 5' RACE reads, TCRdb called clonotypes with MiXCR, one entry per CDR3 protein. The profile shows a few hundred thousand distinct CDR3 sequences, less than 25% of them singletons. The sample was also reused in another study, on T cells expressing NK-cell markers. That work contributes: Top CD8+ clonotypes included the dominant CD3+CD56+NKG2C+ clonotypes in 5 to 7 donors.

The material sequenced was CD4+ T cells sorted from blood. The TCR sequence derives from a woman aged 18-35 years in good health.

In DNA form, the CDR3 reads TGTGCCAGCAGCTTCGGACTAGCGGATACAGATACGCAGTATTTT. Its translation is CASSFGLADTDTQYF. The chain joins TRBV7-2 to TRBJ2-3; 10 bases match TRBD2. This CDR3 is 15 amino acids long. V gave up 3 bases and J gave up 3 bases; unmatched junction bases: 3. From germline, CDR1 is SGHTA and CDR2 FQGNSA.